One T cell receptor beta chain is described in this entry. This library used roughly 430 ng RNA and molecular barcoded adaptors spanning alpha/delta and beta/gamma chains. Using its own MiXCR run on the reads, TCRdb lists one record per CDR3 protein. The sample yields around 50,000 distinct CDR3 sequences, approximately 13% seen once. Germline assignment: CDR1 LNHNV and CDR2 YYDKDF (reference sequence). This CDR3 region has 16 residues. V was trimmed by 3 bases and J by 1 base, leaving 14 bases between them. The entry originates in a study of read filtering for tumor transcriptome and immune sequencing.

The material sequenced was a population of CD138-negative cells sorted from bone marrow. This clonotype was sampled from a donor older than 35 with multiple myeloma. The V call is TRBV15, the J call TRBJ2-3; tentatively, D is TRBD1 or TRBD2 (7 bases each). CDR3 nucleotide sequence: TGTGCCACCAGCAGGGAGGGAGGGGGCGGCACAGATACGCAGTATTTT. As protein: CATSREGGGGTDTQYF.